This T cell receptor beta chain was sequenced for a study of shared clonotypes between healthy human individuals. Study-level information: Aged between 18 and 49, the donors were two women and three men.

As regards this clone: Its antigen is unidentified.

Naive CD8 populations comprised CD45RO-negative cells positively selected for CCR7, excluding terminally differentiated effector memory CD45RA+ cells. CDR1 is SQVTM, CDR2 ANQGSEA, per germline. This CDR3 has 14 amino acids. V gave up 4 bases and J gave up 1 base; unmatched junction bases: 5. Sequencing used immunoSEQ multiplex PCR; TCRdb keeps in-frame clones, though not all of them. The data contain approximately 840,000 clones, 90% to 98% of them singletons. Study-level points and caveats: The genetic and exposure-history diversity represented was limited by few donors. Relative to memory subsets, naive subsets generally showed larger estimated richness.

This chain uses TRBV29-1 with TRBJ2-3; 7 bases map to TRBD2. Sequencing input: naive CD8+ T cells sorted from blood. This clonotype was sampled from a man aged 30 to 45 in good health. The CDR3 sequence is CSVGAGEGTDTQYF. CDR3 coding DNA: TGCAGCGTTGGGGCGGGAGAAGGCACAGATACGCAGTATTTT.